One sample yielded the 8 T cell receptor beta chains listed below, sequenced in a study of glioma-infiltrating T cells after dendritic cell vaccination (dated by TCRdb to the mid-2010s). The library relied on the immunoSEQ multiplex PCR assay. Imported from immuneACCESS, the table was reduced by TCRdb to in-frame sequences with V and J called. These copies leave out some clones; in studies compared against another copy, an unresolved V gene accounts for under half, and the cause of the remainder is not known. The sample contains 50,000 to 65,000 clones, approximately 87% of them found a single time. The top ten constitute about 9% of the sample. The time point label, as the study defines it: after dendritic cell vaccination, including at tumor progression/relapse. Specimen: blood, collected after dendritic cell vaccination. These receptors were collected from a human donor with glioblastoma.

This chain connects TRBV25-1 to TRBJ2-3; no definite D call. The CDR3 contains 14 residues. The V end was cut by 5 bases, the J end by 2 bases, with 11 bases between. Germline CDR1 MGHDK, CDR2 SYGVNS. The CDR3 DNA follows: TGTGCCAGCAGTTCCCTCCCGTTCACAGATACGCAGTATTTT. This sequence encodes CASSSLPFTDTQYF.

This rearrangement joins TRBV4-1 to TRBJ2-7, with 8 bases that match TRBD1. CDR3 length: 15 residues. In germline, CDR1 is MGHRA, CDR2 YSYEKL. V lost 0 bases and J lost 4; bases outside the gene matches: 5. CDR3 sequence reads: CASSQDPGQDYEQYF. CDR3 nucleotides: TGCGCCAGCAGCCAAGATCCGGGACAGGATTACGAGCAGTACTTC.

DNA for the CDR3: TGTGCCAGTAGTATTACCGGGACAGGGAAAGAGACCCAGTACTTC. Its protein product is CASSITGTGKETQYF. The chain carries TRBV19 and TRBJ2-5, with TRBD1 matching over 9 bases. CDR3 length equals 15 residues. CDR1 and CDR2 (germline): LNHDA, SQIVND (reference sequence). The V gene end was trimmed by 3 bases and the J gene end by 3 bases; junction bases not matched to a gene: 5. Based on the CDR3 plus reference TRBV19 and TRBJ2-5, the full variable domain is DGGITQSPKYLFRKEGQNVTLSCEQNLNHDAMYWYRQDPGQGLRLIYYSQIVNDFQKGDIAEGYSVSREKKESFPLTVTSAQKNPTAFYLCASSITGTGKETQYFGPGTRLLVL.

V and J are TRBV9 and TRBJ2-1; 9 bases map to TRBD2. V was clipped by 5 bases and J by 5 bases; unmatched bases: 5. Germline CDR1 is SGDLS and CDR2 is YYNGEE. The CDR3 is 14 amino acids. DNA for the CDR3: TGTGCCAGCAGAAAGGGACTAGCAAACAATGAGCAGTTCTTC. Encoded protein: CASRKGLANNEQFF. The full variable domain, rest sourced from reference TRBV9 and TRBJ2-1, is DSGVTQTPKHLITATGQRVTLRCSPRSGDLSVYWYQQSLDQGLQFLIQYYNGEERAKGNILERFSAQQFPDLHSELNLSSLELGDSALYFCASRKGLANNEQFFGPGTRLTVL.

The CDR3 is CASSQEGGGSPSGNTIYF. As DNA, the CDR3 is TGTGCCAGCAGCCAAGAAGGCGGAGGCAGTCCCTCTGGAAACACCATATATTTT. The rearrangement uses TRBV4-2 and TRBJ1-3; D not resolved. CDR3 length: 18 amino acids. Per germline, CDR1 LGHNA and CDR2 YNFKEQ. V was shortened by 0 bases and J by 0 bases, with 15 bases between the two germline ends.

The J gene is TRBJ2-5, the V gene TRBV5-1; 11 bases agree with TRBD1. V was clipped by 4 bases and J by 4 bases; unmatched bases: 24. CDR3 length: 21 amino acids. Germline-derived CDR1 and CDR2 are SGHRS and YFSETQ. The CDR3 region has the DNA TGCGCCAGCAGCCTTCTCGCTTCCGGGACAGGGGGGCACAAGTCTTCAGAGACCCAGTACTTC. Its translation: CASSLLASGTGGHKSSETQYF.

The chain combines TRBV15 with TRBJ2-7; TRBD1 aligns across 10 bases. The CDR3 has 16 residues. Germline V gene sequence: CDR1 LNHNV, CDR2 YYDKDF (reference sequence). Trimming cost V 2 bases and J 5 bases; bases outside gene matches: 9. The DNA of the CDR3 is TGTGCCACCAGCAGAAGCTACGGGACAGGGGAACACGAGCAGTACTTC. Translation: CATSRSYGTGEHEQYF.

This clone was recorded once. This chain connects TRBV11-3 to TRBJ2-7, with D possibly matching TRBD2 (7 bases). Germline V CDR1 and CDR2: SGHNT, YENEEA. CDR3 length: 16 amino acids. Trimming removed 5 bases from V and 0 bases from J, with 17 bases in between. The CDR3 nucleotides are TGTGCCAGCAGCCCAGAAAGGGGGGGTCTCTCCTACGAGCAGTACTTC. Its translation: CASSPERGGLSYEQYF.